Detailed here is one T cell receptor beta chain. Its antigen remains unidentified. The data stem from a study of shared clonotypes between healthy human individuals. Regarding the study as a whole: The authors sampled blood alone, and tissue repertoires likely differ. What naive subsets generally showed was a larger estimated richness than memory subsets showed.

Partitioning of CD4+ cells yielded a CD45RA+ naive subset and a CD45RA-negative memory subset. Data came from immunoSEQ multiplex PCR; TCRdb stores just in-frame clones and leaves some out. The table lists about 1,500,000 clones, 96% of them singletons. Sequencing was performed on naive CD4+ T cells sorted from blood. Subset denoted: CD45RA+ positively selected. This clonotype originated in a man between 25 and 39 years old in good health.

CDR3 loop: CASSWDRGPDTQYF. CDR3 nucleotides: TGTGCCAGCAGCTGGGACAGGGGGCCAGATACGCAGTATTTT. The chain has TRBV7-2 and TRBJ2-3; 12 nucleotides agree with TRBD1. The germline V gene has CDR1 SGHTA and CDR2 FQGNSA. Germline trimming cut 4 bases from V and 4 bases from J; bases unmatched to any gene: 0. This CDR3 is built from 14 residues.